Described below is a single T cell receptor (beta chain) sequence and its context. The sample belongs to a study of blood T cell repertoires in COVID-19. Background on the study: Researchers got acute and convalescent COVID-19 samples from the United States, Italy and Spain. T cells, B-cell-depleted T cells, or PBMCs supplied cDNA or gDNA.

From germline, CDR1 is LNHDA and CDR2 SQIVND (reference sequence). The CDR3 is made up of 13 amino acids. V was clipped by 8 bases and J by 7 bases, with 15 bases between them. Only in-frame clones appear in the TCRdb table, and some are missing; sequencing was by immunoSEQ multiplex PCR. Of about 91,000 clones listed, roughly four fifths are singletons. The TCR comes from a man between 45 and 60 years old with active or convalescent COVID-19. Sequencing input: peripheral blood. This sequence joins TRBV19 and TRBJ1-3; D is possibly TRBD1 (6 bases). CDR3 in amino acids: CASSEQGRNTIYF. The CDR3 nucleotides read TGTGCCAGTTCGGAACAGGGTCGGAACACCATATATTTT. The full variable domain, completed using reference TRBV19 and TRBJ1-3, is DGGITQSPKYLFRKEGQNVTLSCEQNLNHDAMYWYRQDPGQGLRLIYYSQIVNDFQKGDIAEGYSVSREKKESFPLTVTSAQKNPTAFYLCASSEQGRNTIYFGEGSWLTVV.